This entry describes one T cell receptor beta chain. Other DNA sequences of this sample code for an identical CDR3. Per the germline V gene, CDR1 is SGHVS and CDR2 is FNYEAQ. With 3 bases removed from V and 4 bases from J, the gap between germline ends came to 6 bases. The length of the CDR3 is 12 residues. Clones were read by immunoSEQ multiplex PCR, and TCRdb kept only the in-frame ones, dropping some. Among about 2.3 million clones, about 90% were seen once, and the ten largest hold 0.37%. The entry originates in a study of shared clonotypes between healthy human individuals. Adults of Caucasian background living in Nashville, Tennessee made up all donors.

V gene TRBV7-6 combines with J gene TRBJ2-5; D gene ambiguous. This clonotype originated in a man between 18 and 35 years old in good health. Some clones in this sample may be carry-over from other donors' samples. The sequencing input was naive CD4+ T cells from PBMCs. Subset meaning: CD45RA+ positively selected. The CDR3 here is CASSLARETQYF. DNA for the CDR3: TGTGCCAGCAGCTTGGCCCGAGAGACCCAGTACTTC.